This T cell receptor beta chain appears in the sequencing data of a study of control samples from healthy donors and cancer patients. Generated by immunoSEQ multiplex PCR, the TCRdb table keeps only in-frame clones and is missing some. The sample consists of some 120,000 clones, more than 85% of them appearing once. Germline CDR1 is MNHEY and CDR2 is SVGAGI. The CDR3 is 14 residues long. Between the trimmed V and J ends, which lost 7 bases and 3 bases, there was a span of 14 bases. This TCR derives from a man between 50 and 59 years old with head and neck cancer. The chain links TRBV6-5 to TRBJ2-3, with a weak D call TRBD1 (6 bases). Material for sequencing was PBMCs. The CDR3 loop reads CASTVRDKTDTQYF. CDR3 in DNA: TGTGCCAGCACCGTACGGGACAAGACAGATACGCAGTATTTT.